This T cell receptor beta chain was recorded in a study of T cells in Graves' hyperthyroidism and ophthalmopathy. Looking at the study overall: Peripheral blood draws took place at initial diagnosis, ahead of any treatment.

Researchers barred patients who had uncontrolled infection, other autoimmune disease, pregnancy or lactation. CDR1 and CDR2 (germline): SGHAT, FQDESV (reference sequence). CDR3 size: 14 residues. Remarks on this clonotype: A much larger clone lies one base from this, so it may be a read error.

The investigators amplified TCR beta CDR3 regions from RNA transcripts. A set of HTBI primers served as the primers for a first-round RT-PCR of the TCR CDR3. TCRdb recomputed calls from the multiplex PCR reads with MiXCR, one row per CDR3 protein. The data contain just under 750,000 distinct CDR3 sequences, approximately 36% of them seen just once; the ten biggest clones take up roughly 30%. This receptor was taken from a woman aged 35 to 49 with Graves' hyperthyroidism. Sequenced: blood. The V and J genes are TRBV11-1 and TRBJ1-6; D call uncertain. The CDR3 loop is CASSYRSHNSPLHF. DNA of the CDR3: TGTGCCAGCAGCTACCGCTCCCATAATTCACCCCTCCACTTT.